A selection of T cell receptor beta chains follows, all from one sample in a study of cytomegalovirus exposure and HLA in healthy donors. Profiling relied on immunoSEQ multiplex PCR, and the TCRdb table lists in-frame clones only, not all of them. The profile shows 95,000 to 150,000 clones, roughly 60% of them singletons. The material sequenced was PBMCs. Every receptor here comes from a man aged 35 to 55 in good health and CMV-seropositive. The CDR3 runs from the conserved cysteine through the conserved F or W. Fields, in order: D gene, V gene, J gene, clone size, CDR3 protein, CDR3 DNA. A D gene is named only where the DNA matches it firmly. Clone sizes are given selectively: once, few, many, or a class where the clone is expanded.

d_gene: -
v_gene: TRBV29-1
j_gene: TRBJ2-2
abundance: -
CDR3aa: CSVEEDSNANTGELFF
CDR3nt: TGCAGCGTTGAAGAGGACAGTAACGCGAACACCGGGGAGCTGTTTTTT

d_gene: TRBD1
v_gene: TRBV6-5
j_gene: TRBJ2-7
abundance: -
CDR3aa: CASSYGTGGGQYF
CDR3nt: TGTGCCAGCAGTTATGGGACAGGGGGCGGGCAGTACTTC

d_gene: TRBD1
v_gene: TRBV7-9
j_gene: TRBJ1-1
abundance: -
CDR3aa: CASSSSKDRTAFF
CDR3nt: TGTGCCAGCAGCTCCTCAAAGGACAGGACAGCTTTCTTT

d_gene: TRBD2
v_gene: TRBV5-8
j_gene: TRBJ2-5
abundance: -
CDR3aa: CASSLGTSGYQETQYF
CDR3nt: TGTGCCAGCAGCCTCGGGACTAGCGGGTACCAAGAGACCCAGTACTTC

d_gene: TRBD1
v_gene: TRBV23-1
j_gene: TRBJ2-7
abundance: -
CDR3aa: CASSPTGGRGEQYF
CDR3nt: TGCGCCAGCAGTCCGACAGGGGGCCGGGGCGAGCAGTACTTC

d_gene: TRBD2
v_gene: TRBV7-2
j_gene: TRBJ2-7
abundance: few
CDR3aa: CASSWGLAGGTLAYEQYF
CDR3nt: TGTGCCAGCAGCTGGGGACTAGCGGGAGGGACCCTAGCCTACGAGCAGTACTTC

d_gene: TRBD1
v_gene: TRBV2
j_gene: TRBJ2-2
abundance: -
CDR3aa: CASSGQGAGELFF
CDR3nt: TGTGCCAGCAGCGGACAGGGGGCCGGGGAGCTGTTTTTT

d_gene: -
v_gene: TRBV9
j_gene: TRBJ1-2
abundance: -
CDR3aa: CASSVEAGDNYGYTF
CDR3nt: TGTGCCAGCAGCGTAGAGGCAGGGGATAACTATGGCTACACCTTC

d_gene: -
v_gene: TRBV2
j_gene: TRBJ2-1
abundance: -
CDR3aa: CATTPVDNEQFF
CDR3nt: TGTGCCACTACCCCGGTGGACAATGAGCAGTTCTTC

d_gene: -
v_gene: TRBV5-4
j_gene: TRBJ2-7
abundance: -
CDR3aa: CASSLEAGTYEQYF
CDR3nt: TGTGCCAGCAGCTTGGAGGCAGGAACCTACGAGCAGTACTTC

d_gene: TRBD2
v_gene: TRBV19
j_gene: TRBJ2-7
abundance: -
CDR3aa: CASSTSGSSYEQYF
CDR3nt: TGTGCCAGTAGTACTAGCGGTAGCTCCTACGAGCAGTACTTC

d_gene: -
v_gene: TRBV15
j_gene: TRBJ1-2
abundance: -
CDR3aa: CATSRDRGNVAYGYTF
CDR3nt: TGTGCCACCAGCAGAGATAGAGGGAATGTAGCCTATGGCTACACCTTC

d_gene: TRBD1
v_gene: TRBV2
j_gene: TRBJ1-5
abundance: few
CDR3aa: CASLGTGGPSNQPQHF
CDR3nt: TGTGCCAGCCTAGGGACAGGGGGACCTAGCAATCAGCCCCAGCATTTT

d_gene: TRBD1
v_gene: TRBV30
j_gene: TRBJ2-2
abundance: -
CDR3aa: CAWSRQGLGELFF
CDR3nt: TGTGCCTGGAGCCGACAGGGGCTTGGGGAGCTGTTTTTT

d_gene: TRBD1
v_gene: TRBV7-6
j_gene: TRBJ2-3
abundance: few
CDR3aa: CASSLGGRGRADTQYF
CDR3nt: TGTGCCAGCAGCTTAGGGGGCAGGGGGCGAGCGGATACGCAGTATTTT

d_gene: -
v_gene: TRBV11-1
j_gene: TRBJ2-5
abundance: -
CDR3aa: CASSRWDFGETQYF
CDR3nt: TGTGCCAGCAGCCGCTGGGACTTCGGGGAGACCCAGTACTTC

d_gene: -
v_gene: TRBV5-1
j_gene: TRBJ2-2
abundance: -
CDR3aa: CASSLLSGELFF
CDR3nt: TGCGCCAGCAGCTTACTAAGCGGGGAGCTGTTTTTT

d_gene: TRBD1
v_gene: TRBV7-2
j_gene: TRBJ1-2
abundance: -
CDR3aa: CASSLGGTGNGYTF
CDR3nt: TGTGCCAGCAGCTTAGGAGGGACAGGGAACGGCTACACCTTC

d_gene: -
v_gene: TRBV21-1
j_gene: TRBJ1-2
abundance: -
CDR3aa: CASSKRTGVDYGYTF
CDR3nt: TGTGCCAGCAGCAAAAGGACAGGGGTTGACTATGGCTACACCTTC

d_gene: -
v_gene: TRBV7-2
j_gene: TRBJ2-3
abundance: -
CDR3aa: CASSLVGKADTQYF
CDR3nt: TGTGCCAGCAGCTTAGTCGGGAAGGCAGATACGCAGTATTTT

d_gene: TRBD2
v_gene: TRBV5-1
j_gene: TRBJ2-3
abundance: few
CDR3aa: CASSTTTSGEGTDTQYF
CDR3nt: TGCGCCAGCAGCACCACGACTAGCGGGGAGGGCACAGATACGCAGTATTTT

d_gene: TRBD1
v_gene: TRBV7-8
j_gene: TRBJ2-5
abundance: -
CDR3aa: CASTPGTGETQYF
CDR3nt: TGTGCCAGCACCCCGGGGACAGGAGAGACCCAGTACTTC

d_gene: -
v_gene: TRBV28
j_gene: TRBJ2-5
abundance: -
CDR3aa: CASSSRTGNQETQYF
CDR3nt: TGTGCCAGCAGTTCGCGGACCGGGAACCAAGAGACCCAGTACTTC

d_gene: -
v_gene: TRBV9
j_gene: TRBJ2-7
abundance: -
CDR3aa: CASSVDEDSKSSYEQYF
CDR3nt: TGTGCCAGCAGCGTAGACGAGGACAGCAAAAGCTCCTACGAGCAGTACTTC

d_gene: -
v_gene: TRBV30
j_gene: TRBJ2-5
abundance: -
CDR3aa: CAWSPAVGTQYF
CDR3nt: TGTGCCTGGAGTCCGGCGGTTGGGACCCAGTACTTC

d_gene: TRBD2
v_gene: TRBV4-1
j_gene: TRBJ2-2
abundance: -
CDR3aa: CASSLFHVSGGAYTGELFF
CDR3nt: TGCGCCAGCAGCTTGTTCCACGTTAGCGGGGGGGCTTACACCGGGGAGCTGTTTTTT

d_gene: TRBD2
v_gene: TRBV10-1
j_gene: TRBJ2-5
abundance: few
CDR3aa: CASSGGWSSGIETQYF
CDR3nt: TGCGCCAGCAGTGGAGGTTGGTCTAGCGGGATTGAGACCCAGTACTTC

d_gene: -
v_gene: TRBV7-6
j_gene: TRBJ2-2
abundance: -
CDR3aa: CASSLNDWRENTGELFF
CDR3nt: TGTGCCAGCAGCTTAAATGATTGGCGGGAGAACACCGGGGAGCTGTTTTTT

d_gene: TRBD1
v_gene: TRBV5-1
j_gene: TRBJ2-2
abundance: -
CDR3aa: CASSSGQANTGELFF
CDR3nt: TGCGCCAGCAGCTCGGGACAGGCGAACACCGGGGAGCTGTTTTTT

d_gene: -
v_gene: TRBV6-5
j_gene: TRBJ1-5
abundance: -
CDR3aa: CASSSRPGQPQHF
CDR3nt: TGTGCCAGCAGCTCCAGGCCCGGTCAGCCCCAGCATTTT

d_gene: TRBD2
v_gene: TRBV2
j_gene: TRBJ2-7
abundance: -
CDR3aa: CASSEGRGYSYEQYF
CDR3nt: TGTGCCAGCAGTGAAGGGCGGGGGTACTCCTACGAGCAGTACTTC